These 18 T cell receptor beta chains came from one sample sequenced in a study of radiotherapy plus CTLA-4 blockade in lung cancer. Sequenced by immunoSEQ multiplex PCR; TCRdb stores in-frame clones only, minus some. The sample consists of about 88,000 clones, 60% to 80% of them appearing once. The specimen was peripheral blood, collected from a patient treated with radiotherapy plus ipilimumab. These receptors came from a human donor with non-small cell lung cancer that progressed on radiotherapy plus ipilimumab.

This chain joins TRBV5-1 and TRBJ2-5; 13 bases map to TRBD2. This CDR3 spans 16 amino acids. The trim removed 4 bases at V and 1 base at J, leaving 4 bases unmatched. CDR1 and CDR2 (germline): SGHRS, YFSETQ. CDR3 protein: CASSLGLAGPQETQYF. CDR3 DNA: TGCGCCAGCAGCCTGGGACTAGCGGGACCCCAAGAGACCCAGTACTTC.

J is TRBJ1-3 and V is TRBV6-1, with 7 bases matching TRBD1. The CDR3 is made up of 15 amino acids. V lost 1 base, J lost 4 bases, and 4 bases stayed unmatched. From germline, CDR1 is MNHNS and CDR2 SASEGT. The CDR3 is CASSEGGTAGNTIYF. For the CDR3, the DNA is TGTGCCAGCAGTGAAGGCGGGACAGCCGGAAACACCATATATTTT.

The chain links TRBV28 to TRBJ1-1; D is unresolved. CDR3 length equals 12 residues. Trimming took 5 bases from V and 6 from J, leaving 10 bases between them. Germline V gives CDR1 MDHEN, CDR2 SYDVKM. The CDR3, as DNA: TGTGCCAGCAGTCCGGGAAAGGCTGAAGCTTTCTTT. This codes for CASSPGKAEAFF.

CDR3 residues: CASSGTDSLQETQYF. DNA of the CDR3: TGTGCCAGCAGTGGCACAGACAGTTTACAAGAGACCCAGTACTTC. The rearrangement joins TRBV25-1 to TRBJ2-5, with D possibly TRBD1 on 5 matching bases. This CDR3 comprises 15 residues. Per germline, CDR1 MGHDK and CDR2 SYGVNS. The germline V and J ends were trimmed by 4 bases and 2 bases, with 14 bases remaining between them. Drawing the rest from reference TRBV25-1 and TRBJ2-5, the complete variable domain is EADIYQTPRYLVIGTGKKITLECSQTMGHDKMYWYQQDPGMELHLIHYSYGVNSTEKGDLSSESTVSRIRTEHFPLTLESARPSHTSQYLCASSGTDSLQETQYFGPGTRLLVL.

The chain couples TRBV7-2 to TRBJ1-1; possible D gene TRBD1, 5 bases. The germline V gene has CDR1 SGHTA and CDR2 FQGNSA. This CDR3 has 13 amino acids. V was trimmed by 4 bases and J by 5 bases, leaving 11 bases between them. CDR3 residues: CASSSRRGTEAFF. CDR3 nucleotide sequence: TGTGCCAGCAGCTCACGTAGGGGAACTGAAGCTTTCTTT.

This clone is a singleton in its sample. The genes are TRBV28 and TRBJ1-5; maybe TRBD1 (6 bases). In germline, CDR1 is MDHEN, CDR2 SYDVKM. Trimming removed 3 bases from V and 6 bases from J, with 15 bases in between. This CDR3 is 15 amino acids long. As DNA, the CDR3 is TGTGCCAGCAGTTTTACACAGGGCGCAGGTCAGCCCCAGCATTTT. This translates into CASSFTQGAGQPQHF.

The rearrangement joins TRBV5-6 to TRBJ2-4; maybe TRBD1 (6 bases). The length of the CDR3 is 15 residues. V lost 3 bases to trimming and J lost 4 bases, with 14 bases between them. CDR1 SGHDT and CDR2 YYEEEE come from the germline V gene. The CDR3 sequence is CASSSSKTGKNIQYF. For the CDR3, the DNA is TGTGCCAGCAGCTCCTCGAAGACAGGTAAAAACATTCAGTACTTC. The whole variable domain, filled in from reference TRBV5-6 and TRBJ2-4, reads DAGVTQSPTHLIKTRGQQVTLRCSPKSGHDTVSWYQQALGQGPQFIFQYYEEEERQRGNFPDRFSGHQFPNYSSELNVNALLLGDSALYLCASSSSKTGKNIQYFGAGTRLSVL.

This clone was picked up one time. V usage is TRBV7-9 and J usage is TRBJ1-1; no firm D call. Deletions cut 5 bases from V and 4 bases from J, with 17 bases between. Per germline, CDR1 SEHNR and CDR2 FQNEAQ (reference sequence). The CDR3 covers 15 residues. CDR3 loop: CASSPSRGEGTEAFF. In nucleotides, the CDR3 is TGTGCCAGCAGCCCGTCCCGGGGAGAGGGCACTGAAGCTTTCTTT.

This clone occurred a few times. This chain links TRBV18 with TRBJ2-1, with 8 bases matching TRBD1. CDR1 and CDR2 (germline): KGHSH, LQKENI. V trimming: 2 bases; J trimming: 6 bases; junction bases outside the gene matches: 9. The CDR3 runs 16 residues. CDR3 residues: CASSPVAQGAGNEQFF. Written as DNA, the CDR3 is TGTGCCAGCTCACCAGTGGCGCAGGGGGCGGGCAATGAGCAGTTCTTC.

The chain is built from TRBV9 and TRBJ2-7, with unresolved D. This CDR3 spans 16 amino acids. Germline V gives CDR1 SGDLS, CDR2 YYNGEE. Between the trimmed V and J ends, which lost 4 bases and 5 bases, there was a span of 22 bases. CDR3 in DNA: TGTGCCAGCAGCCTGGGGATGGCATATCGGACCAACGAGCAGTACTTC. It yields the protein CASSLGMAYRTNEQYF.

This chain uses TRBV5-1 with TRBJ2-5; D gene ambiguous. This CDR3 contains 15 residues. Trimming cost V 0 bases and J 1 base, with 10 bases left between them. Germline V lookup: CDR1 SGHRS, CDR2 YFSETQ. DNA of the CDR3: TGCGCCAGCAGCTTGGGTCCCAAGGTCCAAGAGACCCAGTACTTC. Residues: CASSLGPKVQETQYF.

In its sample, this clone was seen a few times. The CDR3 DNA reads as TGTGCCAGCACCACCGAAATGGGAAGTGAAGCTTTCTTT. Translation: CASTTEMGSEAFF. The chain links TRBV2 to TRBJ1-1; the D is unclear. The CDR3 runs 13 residues. Germline V gene lookup returns CDR1 SNHLY and CDR2 FYNNEI. Deletions cut 7 bases from V and 7 bases from J, with 16 bases between.

About this clone itself: At the DNA level, this CDR3 is encoded by other sequences in the same sample as well. The chain carries TRBV28 and TRBJ1-5; 8 bases are shared with TRBD1. V was clipped by 5 bases and J by 6 bases; unmatched bases: 6. Looked up from germline, CDR1 is MDHEN and CDR2 is SYDVKM. This CDR3 spans 14 amino acids. The CDR3 DNA reads TGTGCCAGCAGTCTCGACAGGGGTGGTCAGCCCCAGCATTTT. It translates to CASSLDRGGQPQHF.

This chain joins TRBV7-9 and TRBJ2-3; TRBD2 aligns across 11 bases. V trimming: 5 bases; J trimming: 2 bases; junction bases outside the gene matches: 9. The length of the CDR3 is 17 residues. The germline V gene encodes CDR1 SEHNR and CDR2 FQNEAQ (reference sequence). Here the CDR3 reads CASSPALTSGVTDTQYF. In DNA, the CDR3 is TGTGCCAGCAGCCCCGCCCTGACTAGCGGGGTCACAGATACGCAGTATTTT. Combining the CDR3 with reference TRBV7-9 and TRBJ2-3 gives the whole variable domain DTGVSQNPRHKITKRGQNVTFRCDPISEHNRLYWYRQTLGQGPEFLTYFQNEAQLEKSRLLSDRFSAERPKGSFSTLEIQRTEQGDSAMYLCASSPALTSGVTDTQYFGPGTRLTVL.

The rearrangement links TRBV19 to TRBJ2-5, with unresolved D. In germline, CDR1 is LNHDA, CDR2 SQIVND (reference sequence). The CDR3 covers 14 residues. V gave up 1 base and J gave up 3 bases, with 9 bases separating them. The CDR3 spells CASSIVGLKETQYF. CDR3 sequence (DNA): TGTGCCAGTAGTATAGTAGGGCTTAAAGAGACCCAGTACTTC.

This chain uses TRBV28 with TRBJ1-5; TRBD1 matches 10 bases. The germline CDR1 and CDR2 sequences are MDHEN and SYDVKM. The CDR3 contains 15 residues. The V segment lost 5 bases and the J segment 5 bases; nucleotides outside the gene matches: 6. CDR3: CASSRDRGPHQPQHF. CDR3 in DNA: TGTGCCAGCAGTCGAGACAGGGGGCCGCATCAGCCCCAGCATTTT.

The V call is TRBV6-1, the J call TRBJ2-1; TRBD2 agrees at 9 bases. The CDR3 consists of 16 residues. Germline-derived CDR1 and CDR2 are MNHNS and SASEGT. With 0 bases clipped from V and 2 bases from J, the junction kept 2 bases outside the gene matches. CDR3 DNA sequence: TGTGCCAGCAGTGAAGCTTCTAGCGGGGCCTACAATGAGCAGTTCTTC. Encoded protein: CASSEASSGAYNEQFF.

Only a few counts were recorded for this clone. The gene calls are TRBV19 and TRBJ1-4; weak D call: TRBD1 (5 bases). V was pared by 6 bases and J by 10 bases, with 15 bases between. This CDR3 contains 13 residues. CDR1 LNHDA and CDR2 SQIVND come from the germline V gene (reference sequence). CDR3 protein: CASSPPGRGKLFF. CDR3 DNA: TGTGCCAGTAGCCCTCCCGGGAGGGGAAAACTGTTTTTT.